A single sample gave rise to the 16 T cell receptor beta chains below, sequenced in a study of blood T cell repertoires in COVID-19. Profiling relied on immunoSEQ multiplex PCR, and the TCRdb table lists in-frame clones only, not all of them. This sample has under 300,000 clones, with 87% found just once. Input material: PBMCs or T cells enriched from blood (not recorded which). These receptors all come from a woman aged 25 to 39 with acute COVID-19.

This sequence joins TRBV6-5 and TRBJ1-1; D is unresolved. Germline V lookup: CDR1 MNHEY, CDR2 SVGAGI. The CDR3 loop spans 15 amino acids. Trimming took 5 bases from V and 5 from J, leaving 18 bases between them. CDR3 amino acids: CASSQLVAGKTEAFF. The CDR3 nucleotides read TGTGCCAGCAGTCAGCTGGTGGCGGGTAAAACTGAAGCTTTCTTT.

The chain uses TRBV28 and TRBJ1-2, with 8 bases that match TRBD1. The CDR3 runs 14 residues. Germline trimming cut 6 bases from V and 6 bases from J; bases unmatched to any gene: 9. Germline CDR1 and CDR2: MDHEN and SYDVKM. The chain's CDR3 is CASSLRDRWDGYTF. For the CDR3, the DNA is TGTGCCAGCAGCCTTAGGGACAGGTGGGATGGCTACACCTTC.

The chain joins TRBV6-2 or TRBV6-3 to TRBJ2-5; a possible D gene is TRBD2 (5 bases). V lost 6 bases and J lost 3, with 11 bases in between. The CDR3 consists of 13 residues. Per the germline V gene, CDR1 is MNHEY and CDR2 is SVGEGT. The DNA of the CDR3 is TGTGCCAGCAGCTCCCGGGGAGAAGAGACCCAGTACTTC. It is translated as CASSSRGEETQYF.

This clone was detected only once. The rearrangement joins TRBV6-4 to TRBJ1-5, with a weak D call TRBD1 (5 bases). Looked up from germline, CDR1 is MRHNA and CDR2 is SNTAGT. This CDR3 has 15 amino acids. The V gene lost 5 bases and the J gene lost 4 bases, with 15 bases spanning the gap. The chain's CDR3 is CASSPTGPENQPQHF. CDR3 DNA sequence: TGTGCCAGCAGTCCTACAGGACCAGAAAATCAGCCCCAGCATTTT.

The V gene is TRBV19, the J gene TRBJ1-6; TRBD1 agrees at 9 bases. The J segment lost 0 bases and the V segment lost 5 bases, leaving 5 bases of the junction unmatched. This CDR3 region has 17 residues. Germline V lookup: CDR1 LNHDA, CDR2 SQIVND (reference sequence). DNA for the CDR3: TGTGCCAGTAGTGACCAGACAGGGGGCTCCTATAATTCACCCCTCCACTTT. The encoded protein is CASSDQTGGSYNSPLHF.

This chain uses TRBV4-1 with TRBJ2-2; 7 nucleotides agree with TRBD1. CDR3 size: 18 residues. Germline V gene sequence: CDR1 MGHRA, CDR2 YSYEKL. Trimming took 3 bases from V and 2 from J; bases not matched to a gene: 12. CDR3 region: CASSQGPGTVSNTGELFF. The CDR3 DNA follows: TGCGCCAGCAGCCAGGGACCCGGGACAGTCAGTAACACCGGGGAGCTGTTTTTT.

The J gene is TRBJ1-5, the V gene TRBV10-3; D gene unclear. Between the trimmed V and J ends, which lost 3 bases and 5 bases, there was a span of 14 bases. From germline, CDR1 is ENHRY and CDR2 SYGVKD. The CDR3 runs 15 residues. CDR3 residues: CAISEGLGGDQPQHF. The DNA for the CDR3 is TGTGCCATCAGTGAAGGCCTGGGAGGAGATCAGCCCCAGCATTTT.

The rearrangement links TRBV3-1 (or the pseudogene TRBV3-2) to TRBJ1-2; D is uncertain. The CDR3 contains 14 residues. The germline V gene has CDR1 LGHDT and CDR2 YNNKEL (reference sequence). Trimming pared 4 bases from V and 8 bases from J, leaving 17 bases between. The CDR3 DNA reads as TGTGCCAGCAGCCCATCACACGGGGTTTTAGGCTACACCTTC. This encodes CASSPSHGVLGYTF.

The CDR3 is CASSLQKTYEQYF. The CDR3 DNA reads as TGTGCCAGCAGCTTGCAGAAGACCTACGAGCAGTACTTC. The genes are TRBV13 and TRBJ2-7; D not certain. This CDR3 has 13 residues. The V and J ends lost 3 bases and 2 bases respectively, with 8 bases between them. CDR1 and CDR2 (germline): PRHDT, FYEKMQ (reference sequence).

V gene TRBV10-3 combines with J gene TRBJ1-1, with TRBD1 as a possible D gene (6 bases). V was shortened by 10 bases and J by 6 bases, with 24 bases between the two germline ends. CDR3 length equals 15 residues. The germline gives CDR1 ENHRY, CDR2 SYGVKD. Here the CDR3 reads CATHPQGGIDPEAFF. The CDR3 DNA is TGTGCCACCCACCCACAGGGCGGAATAGACCCTGAAGCTTTCTTT.

This sequence joins TRBV5-1 and TRBJ1-4; D not resolved. The CDR3 is 14 amino acids. Germline V gene sequence: CDR1 SGHRS, CDR2 YFSETQ. The V and J ends lost 0 bases and 6 bases respectively, with 9 bases between them. The CDR3 sequence: CASSLVPADEKLFF. The CDR3, as DNA: TGCGCCAGCAGCTTGGTTCCGGCGGATGAAAAACTGTTTTTT. The full variable domain, in which reference TRBV5-1 and TRBJ1-4 provide the parts outside the CDR3, is KAGVTQTPRYLIKTRGQQVTLSCSPISGHRSVSWYQQTPGQGLQFLFEYFSETQRNKGNFPGRFSGRQFSNSRSEMNVSTLELGDSALYLCASSLVPADEKLFFGSGTQLSVL.

The CDR3 region is CAISESLGGKTEAFF. The CDR3 nucleotides are TGTGCCATCAGTGAGTCCTTAGGGGGTAAGACTGAAGCTTTCTTT. The V and J genes are TRBV10-3 and TRBJ1-1; D possibly corresponds to TRBD1 (6 bases). V shed 0 bases and J shed 5 bases, with 13 bases lying between them. Per the germline V gene, CDR1 is ENHRY and CDR2 is SYGVKD. This CDR3 is 15 amino acids long.

This clone has only a few counts. V usage is TRBV7-3 and J usage is TRBJ1-1, with 12 bases fitting TRBD1. The CDR3 is 17 amino acids. J gave up 5 bases and V 5 bases, and 12 bases lay outside the gene matches. CDR1 is SGHTA, CDR2 FQGTGA, per germline. The CDR3 DNA sequence: TGTGCCAGCAGCCCCTTGGGGGGGACAGGGGGCAGGACTGAAGCTTTCTTT. Its translation is CASSPLGGTGGRTEAFF.

This clone occurred a few times. The genes are TRBV5-1 and TRBJ2-5; TRBD2 matches at 13 bases. V lost 5 bases, J lost 1 base, and 2 bases stayed unmatched. The CDR3 contains 15 residues. From germline, CDR1 is SGHRS and CDR2 YFSETQ. CDR3 loop: CASRLAGGSQETQYF. The CDR3 DNA is TGCGCCAGCAGACTAGCGGGAGGGTCCCAAGAGACCCAGTACTTC.

This clone appeared a single time. The chain recombines TRBV7-6 with TRBJ2-2, with TRBD1 matching over 8 bases. The CDR3 totals 15 residues. Germline CDR1 and CDR2: SGHVS and FNYEAQ. V was clipped by 5 bases and J by 6 bases; unmatched bases: 8. CDR3 residues: CASSPRQGWSGELFF. The CDR3 coding sequence is TGTGCCAGCAGCCCACGACAGGGGTGGTCCGGGGAGCTGTTTTTT.

This chain uses TRBV28 with TRBJ2-1; 11 nucleotides match TRBD2. J lost 8 bases, V lost 5 bases, and 8 bases had no gene match. Germline V gene sequence: CDR1 MDHEN, CDR2 SYDVKM. This CDR3 is 15 amino acids long. The DNA for the CDR3 is TGTGCCAGCAGTGCTCTAGCGGGAGGTAAGGATGAGCAGTTCTTC. This gives the protein CASSALAGGKDEQFF.